This TCR beta chain derives from a study of T cell responses to AZD1222 COVID-19 vaccine. The study's findings and limits: Reportedly, nearly half the spike-specific TCRs target unmutated variant regions. The donor group comprised mostly white British people and more females; the analysis possibly underestimated clonal diversity. Vaccine-associated CD4 TCRs spanned spike, dominant at 160-218 and 743-854.

The analysis combined second doses at about 4 or about 12 weeks. The table came from immunoSEQ multiplex PCR; TCRdb's copy has only in-frame clones and leaves some out. This sample has just over 30,000 clones, with roughly 88% found just once. Points on this clone: Its antigen is not identified.

In germline, CDR1 is MGHDK, CDR2 SYGVNS. Deletions cut 6 bases from V and 8 bases from J, with 16 bases between. The CDR3 sequence is 13 residues long. The rearrangement links TRBV25-1 to TRBJ1-2; TRBD1 might be the D (6 bases). This specimen was peripheral blood, taken 28 days after the second AZD1222 dose. The sequence was collected from an adult who received the AZD1222 COVID-19 vaccine. In DNA form, the CDR3 reads TGTGCCAGCAGCGCAGTAAACAGGGAAGGCTACACCTTC. This codes for CASSAVNREGYTF.